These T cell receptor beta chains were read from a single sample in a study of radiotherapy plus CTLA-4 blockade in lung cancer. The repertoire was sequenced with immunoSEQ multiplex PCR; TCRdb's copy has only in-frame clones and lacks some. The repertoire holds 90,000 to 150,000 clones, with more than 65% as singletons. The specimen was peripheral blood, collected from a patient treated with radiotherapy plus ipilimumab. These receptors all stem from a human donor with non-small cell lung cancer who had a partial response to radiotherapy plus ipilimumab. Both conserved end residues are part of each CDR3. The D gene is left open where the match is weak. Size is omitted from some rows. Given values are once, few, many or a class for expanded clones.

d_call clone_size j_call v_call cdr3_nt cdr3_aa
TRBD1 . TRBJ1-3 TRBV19 TGTGCCAGCGCGACCGTCGACAGGGCTGGAAACACCATATATTTT CASATVDRAGNTIYF
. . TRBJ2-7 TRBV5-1 TGCGCCAGCAGCTTCGGCGAGGGCTACGAGCAGTACTTC CASSFGEGYEQYF
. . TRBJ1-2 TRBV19 TGTGCCAGTAGTATCCAACAGGGCGGCGGCTACACCTTC CASSIQQGGGYTF
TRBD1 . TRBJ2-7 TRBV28 TGTGCCAGCAGGACAGGGGCCCTCTCCTACGAGCAGTACTTC CASRTGALSYEQYF
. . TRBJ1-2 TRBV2 TGTGCCAGCAGACCCGATGGGGTTCCACGGGGCTATGGCTACACCTTC CASRPDGVPRGYGYTF
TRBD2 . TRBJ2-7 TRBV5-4 TGTGCCAGCAGCTTGCCTAGCGGGAGCGAGCAGTACTTC CASSLPSGSEQYF
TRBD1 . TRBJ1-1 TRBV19 TGTGCCAGTAGAGCCCGGGACAGGGGGCTTACGAACACTGAAGCTTTCTTT CASRARDRGLTNTEAFF
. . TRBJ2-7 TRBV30 TGTGCCTGGAGTGAGGGCGGGACTTACTACGAGCAGTACTTC CAWSEGGTYYEQYF
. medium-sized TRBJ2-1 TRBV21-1 TGTGCCAGCAGCAAAGGGGCTGAGGAGGGAGCTAACAATGAGCAGTTCTTC CASSKGAEEGANNEQFF
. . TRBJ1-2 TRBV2 TGTGCCAGCAGTGAACGGGACTATGGCTACACCTTC CASSERDYGYTF
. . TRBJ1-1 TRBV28 TGTGCCAGCAGGCCTGTGGCCCTGAACACTGAAGCTTTCTTT CASRPVALNTEAFF
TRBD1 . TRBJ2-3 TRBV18 TGTGCCAGCTCACCAGCGACAGGGAGCACGGTTACGCAGTATTTT CASSPATGSTVTQYF
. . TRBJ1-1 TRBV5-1 TGCGCCAGCAGCCCCCTCGTCTCATCACAGAACACTGAAGCTTTCTTT CASSPLVSSQNTEAFF
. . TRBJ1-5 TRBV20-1 TGCAGTGCTAGGCCAGGGGAGCCCCAGCATTTT CSARPGEPQHF
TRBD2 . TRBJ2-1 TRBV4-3 TGCGCCAGCAGCCAAACTAGCGGGGTCTCCTACAATGAGCAGTTCTTC CASSQTSGVSYNEQFF
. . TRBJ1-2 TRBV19 TGTGCCAGTAGCCAAATCGGAACAGGGAAGGCTGGCTACACCTTC CASSQIGTGKAGYTF
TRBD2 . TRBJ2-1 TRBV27 TGTGCCAGCAGTCCCGGGTTGGGGGGAGGGTTGGAGTTCTTC CASSPGLGGGLEFF
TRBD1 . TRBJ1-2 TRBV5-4 TGTGCCAGCACCGCAGGGGGCAAAGCTTATGGCTACACCTTC CASTAGGKAYGYTF
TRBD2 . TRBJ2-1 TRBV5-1 TGCGCCAGCAGCTTACGAGCGGGAGGGAGCAATGAGCAGTTCTTC CASSLRAGGSNEQFF
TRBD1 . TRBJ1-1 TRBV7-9 TGTGCCAGCAGCCCGGGACAGGGGTGGACTGAAGCTTTCTTT CASSPGQGWTEAFF
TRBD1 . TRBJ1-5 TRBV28 TGTGCCAGCAGTTCGGACAGGGGGCTAGGCAATCAGCCCCAGCATTTT CASSSDRGLGNQPQHF
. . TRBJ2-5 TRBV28 TGTGCCAGCAGTTTGGGACTGAACCTCCAGGAGACCCAGTACTTC CASSLGLNLQETQYF
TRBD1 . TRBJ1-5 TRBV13 TGTGCCAGCAGCTCGACAGGGGACGGGCAGCCCCAGCATTTT CASSSTGDGQPQHF
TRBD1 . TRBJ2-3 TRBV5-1 TGCGCCAGCAGCCAGGGACAGGGCACAGATACGCAGTATTTT CASSQGQGTDTQYF
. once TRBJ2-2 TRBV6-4 TGTGCCAGCAGTGACTCGCGCTCCGCGAACACCGGGGAGCTGTTTTTT CASSDSRSANTGELFF
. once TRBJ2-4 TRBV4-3 TGCGCCAGCAGCCAAGGTGACTGGGACATTCAGTACTTC CASSQGDWDIQYF